This TCR beta chain was profiled in a study of blood T cell repertoires in COVID-19. Study-wide context: PBMCs, B-cell-depleted T cells, or T cells provided the cDNA or gDNA that made up the material.

The data were produced by immunoSEQ multiplex PCR, yet TCRdb's version contains in-frame clones alone and is incomplete. The sample lists about 320,000 clones; 85% were seen once. The specimen was PBMCs or T cells enriched from blood (not recorded which). This sequence was found in a woman aged 25-40 years who had been exposed to COVID-19.

The CDR3 sequence is CASSYTGGTGELFF. CDR3 in DNA: TGTGCCAGCAGTTACACAGGGGGTACCGGGGAGCTGTTTTTT. The chain recombines TRBV6-2 or TRBV6-3 with TRBJ2-2; TRBD1 agrees at 8 bases. The CDR3 is 14 residues long. V shed 2 bases and J 5 bases; nucleotides not matched to a gene: 1. CDR1 and CDR2 from the germline V gene are MNHEY and SVGEGT.